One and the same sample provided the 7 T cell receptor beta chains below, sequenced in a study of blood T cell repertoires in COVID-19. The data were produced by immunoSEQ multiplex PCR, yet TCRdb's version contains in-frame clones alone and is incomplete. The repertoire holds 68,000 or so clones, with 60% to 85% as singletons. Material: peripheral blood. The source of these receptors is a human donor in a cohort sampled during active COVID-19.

CDR3 coding DNA: TGCAGTGCTAGTTCGGGTTGGGACAATGAGCAGTTCTTC. Protein: CSASSGWDNEQFF. The chain recombines TRBV20-1 with TRBJ2-1, with D hard to call. The ends were cut back, 3 bases at V and 5 bases at J, with 11 bases in the middle. Germline V gene sequence: CDR1 DFQATT, CDR2 SNEGSKA (reference sequence). The CDR3 has 13 amino acids.

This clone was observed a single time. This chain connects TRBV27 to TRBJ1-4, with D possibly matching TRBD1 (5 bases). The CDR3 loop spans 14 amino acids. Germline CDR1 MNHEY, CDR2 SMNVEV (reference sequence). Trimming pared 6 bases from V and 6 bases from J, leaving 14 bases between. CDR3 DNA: TGTGCCAGCAGGAATTCAGGGAGGGATGAAAAACTGTTTTTT. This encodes CASRNSGRDEKLFF.

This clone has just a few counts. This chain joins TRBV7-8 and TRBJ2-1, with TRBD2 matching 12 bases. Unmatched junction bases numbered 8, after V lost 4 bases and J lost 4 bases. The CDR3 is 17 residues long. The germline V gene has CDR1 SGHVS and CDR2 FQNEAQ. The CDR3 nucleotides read TGTGCCAGCAGCTCAAACCGACTAGCGGGGGTGTACAATGAGCAGTTCTTC. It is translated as CASSSNRLAGVYNEQFF.

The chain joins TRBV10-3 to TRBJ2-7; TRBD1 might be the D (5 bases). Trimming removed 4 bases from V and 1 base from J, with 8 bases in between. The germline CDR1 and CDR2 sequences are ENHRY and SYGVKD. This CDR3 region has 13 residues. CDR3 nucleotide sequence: TGTGCCATCAGTGGGGGCGAGTCCTACGAGCAGTACTTC. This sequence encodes CAISGGESYEQYF.

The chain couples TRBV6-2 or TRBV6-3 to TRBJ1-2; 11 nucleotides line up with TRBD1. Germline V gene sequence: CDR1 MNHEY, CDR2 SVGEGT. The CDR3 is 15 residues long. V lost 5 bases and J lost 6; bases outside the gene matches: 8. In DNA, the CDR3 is TGTGCCAGCAGTCGCTCTAGGACAGGGGGCGATGGCTACACCTTC. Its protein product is CASSRSRTGGDGYTF.

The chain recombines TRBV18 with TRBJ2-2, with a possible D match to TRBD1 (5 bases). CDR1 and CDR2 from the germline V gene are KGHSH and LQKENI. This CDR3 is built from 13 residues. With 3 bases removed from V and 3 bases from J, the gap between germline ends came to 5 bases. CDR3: CASSPRDTGELFF. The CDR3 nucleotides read TGTGCCAGCTCACCCAGGGACACCGGGGAGCTGTTTTTT.

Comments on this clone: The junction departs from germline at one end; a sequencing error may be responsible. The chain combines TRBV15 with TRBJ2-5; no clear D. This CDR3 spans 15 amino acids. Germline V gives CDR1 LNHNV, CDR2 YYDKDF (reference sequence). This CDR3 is CATSRDVMFQESQYF. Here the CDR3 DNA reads TGTGCCACCAGCAGAGACGTTATGTTCCAAGAGAGCCAGTACTTC.